This entry lists 18 T cell receptor beta chains sequenced from one sample in a study of blood T cell repertoires in COVID-19. TCRdb keeps only in-frame clones here, not all; method: immunoSEQ multiplex PCR. The data hold about 220,000 clones, with roughly 80% observed a single time. What was sequenced was peripheral blood. These TCRs come from a human donor in a cohort sampled during active COVID-19.

In DNA, the CDR3 is TGTGCCAGCAGCATCGGGACTAGCGGGAGAAACGAGCAGTACTTC. Its translation: CASSIGTSGRNEQYF. V is TRBV9 and J is TRBJ2-7; TRBD2 agrees at 14 bases. The CDR3 spans 15 residues. Germline V lookup: CDR1 SGDLS, CDR2 YYNGEE. Trimming took 4 bases from V and 5 from J; bases not matched to a gene: 5. The full variable domain, rest sourced from reference TRBV9 and TRBJ2-7, is DSGVTQTPKHLITATGQRVTLRCSPRSGDLSVYWYQQSLDQGLQFLIQYYNGEERAKGNILERFSAQQFPDLHSELNLSSLELGDSALYFCASSIGTSGRNEQYFGPGTRLTVT.

The table lists this clone with a few counts. The V gene is TRBV10-2, the J gene TRBJ1-2; 7 bases align to TRBD1. Germline-derived CDR1 and CDR2 are WSHSY and SAAADI. The V and J ends lost 3 bases and 8 bases, in that order; junction bases with no gene match: 9. The CDR3 is made up of 14 amino acids. The CDR3 DNA is TGCGCCAGCAGTGACCCGGGACAGCCGGGGGGCTACACCTTC. The encoded protein is CASSDPGQPGGYTF.

This chain connects TRBV10-2 to TRBJ1-1, with 8 positions matching TRBD1. J lost 3 bases, V lost 6 bases, and 9 bases had no gene match. The CDR3 contains 15 residues. Germline CDR1 is WSHSY and CDR2 is SAAADI. The DNA of the CDR3 is TGCGCCAGCAGGGCTAGGGGACAGGCACACACTGAAGCTTTCTTT. Translation gives CASRARGQAHTEAFF.

This clone was picked up one time. In DNA, the CDR3 is TGCGCCAGCAGCTGGGCAGGGGAAAAACTGTTTTTT. It specifies CASSWAGEKLFF. The chain carries TRBV5-1 and TRBJ1-4; a weak D match, TRBD1 (5 bases). This CDR3 is 12 amino acids long. V gave up 3 bases and J gave up 8 bases, with 8 bases separating them. CDR1 and CDR2 from the germline V gene are SGHRS and YFSETQ.

This chain joins TRBV2 and TRBJ1-2; maybe TRBD1 (5 bases). CDR1 SNHLY and CDR2 FYNNEI come from the germline V gene. The CDR3 has 14 amino acids. V dropped 5 bases and J dropped 8 bases, with 18 bases sitting between them. CDR3 residues: CASSPDSARGGYTF. The CDR3 nucleotides read TGTGCCAGCAGTCCGGACTCGGCTCGGGGGGGCTACACCTTC.

The V gene is TRBV29-1, the J gene TRBJ1-2; 8 bases agree with TRBD1. V lost 4 bases and J lost 4; bases outside the gene matches: 8. The CDR3 has 14 residues. The germline CDR1 and CDR2 sequences are SQVTM and ANQGSEA. CDR3 coding DNA: TGCAGCGTTGGGCGACAGGGGACTGGCTATGGCTACACCTTC. Translated: CSVGRQGTGYGYTF.

The chain recombines TRBV28 with TRBJ2-1; the D gene is possibly TRBD2 (6 bases). CDR3 size: 13 residues. Trimming shortened V by 4 bases and J by 6 bases, and 10 bases separated the two germline ends. Germline V lookup: CDR1 MDHEN, CDR2 SYDVKM. CDR3 amino acids: CASSSGSTNEQFF. As DNA, the CDR3 is TGTGCCAGCAGTTCCGGGAGCACCAATGAGCAGTTCTTC.

The gene calls are TRBV30 and TRBJ2-3; D is unresolved. This CDR3 comprises 11 residues. Per germline, CDR1 GTSNPN and CDR2 SVGIG (reference sequence). The V and J ends lost 1 base and 5 bases respectively, with 4 bases between them. Here the CDR3 DNA reads TGTGCCTGGAGTGCGGTAGATACGCAGTATTTT. This codes for CAWSAVDTQYF.

The CDR3 sequence is CASSSVGRGSYEQYF. Here the CDR3 DNA reads TGTGCCAGCAGTTCAGTGGGAAGGGGCTCCTACGAGCAGTACTTC. The V call is TRBV6-5, the J call TRBJ2-7; D is perhaps TRBD1 (5 bases). The V end lost 4 bases, the J end lost 0 bases, and 13 bases lay between the germline ends. CDR3 length: 15 residues. Germline CDR1 MNHEY, CDR2 SVGAGI.

This chain joins TRBV28 and TRBJ1-2, with TRBD1 matching 7 bases. CDR1 and CDR2 (germline): MDHEN, SYDVKM. The CDR3 is made up of 15 amino acids. V lost 0 bases, J lost 3 bases, and 4 bases stayed unmatched. Here the CDR3 DNA reads TGTGCCAGCAGTTTATGGACAGGGACGGACTATGGCTACACCTTC. Residues: CASSLWTGTDYGYTF.

V usage is TRBV28 and J usage is TRBJ1-3; unclear D gene. Germline V gene lookup returns CDR1 MDHEN and CDR2 SYDVKM. V dropped 1 base and J dropped 0 bases, with 7 bases sitting between them. CDR3 length equals 15 residues. The CDR3: CASSLSPSSGNTIYF. The DNA for the CDR3 is TGTGCCAGCAGTTTATCCCCCAGCTCTGGAAACACCATATATTTT. Full variable domain (remainder filled in from reference TRBV28 and TRBJ1-3): DVKVTQSSRYLVKRTGEKVFLECVQDMDHENMFWYRQDPGLGLRLIYFSYDVKMKEKGDIPEGYSVSREKKERFSLILESASTNQTSMYLCASSLSPSSGNTIYFGEGSWLTVV.

The table lists this clone with a count of one. V and J are TRBV2 and TRBJ1-1; weak D call: TRBD1 (6 bases). V lost 5 bases to trimming and J lost 2 bases, with 9 bases between them. Germline values: CDR1 SNHLY, CDR2 FYNNEI. This CDR3 spans 13 amino acids. In DNA form, the CDR3 reads TGTGCCAGCAGTACACAGGGTAACACTGAAGCTTTCTTT. This codes for CASSTQGNTEAFF.

CDR3 amino acids: CASSPGTTEQYF. The CDR3 bases are TGTGCCAGCAGTCCAGGGACTACCGAGCAGTACTTC. The chain joins TRBV12-3 or TRBV12-4 to TRBJ2-7; the match to TRBD2 covers 7 bases. V trimming: 5 bases; J trimming: 6 bases; junction bases outside the gene matches: 4. This CDR3 region has 12 residues.

The V and J genes are TRBV29-1 and TRBJ2-1; 14 positions match TRBD2. The CDR3 consists of 17 residues. V dropped 1 base and J dropped 4; count of bases not matched to a gene: 6. Germline V lookup: CDR1 SQVTM, CDR2 ANQGSEA. This chain's CDR3 is CSVEGGLAGGPYNEQFF. In DNA form, the CDR3 reads TGCAGCGTTGAAGGAGGACTAGCGGGAGGCCCTTACAATGAGCAGTTCTTC.

The V and J genes are TRBV28 and TRBJ2-5, with 7 bases aligning to TRBD2. This CDR3 is built from 14 residues. Per the germline V gene, CDR1 is MDHEN and CDR2 is SYDVKM. Trimming removed 6 bases from V and 4 bases from J; junction bases left unmatched: 8. CDR3 sequence: CASSVLGEGETQYF. CDR3 in DNA: TGTGCCAGCAGCGTATTAGGGGAGGGAGAGACCCAGTACTTC.

This rearrangement joins TRBV5-1 to TRBJ1-1; 8 bases line up with TRBD1. With 1 base clipped from V and 7 bases from J, the junction kept 6 bases outside the gene matches. Germline-derived CDR1 and CDR2 are SGHRS and YFSETQ. CDR3 size: 14 residues. DNA of the CDR3: TGCGCCAGCAGCTTGAGCGGACAGGGCGGTGAAGCTTTCTTT. The encoded protein is CASSLSGQGGEAFF. The full variable domain, its missing parts supplied by reference TRBV5-1 and TRBJ1-1, is KAGVTQTPRYLIKTRGQQVTLSCSPISGHRSVSWYQQTPGQGLQFLFEYFSETQRNKGNFPGRFSGRQFSNSRSEMNVSTLELGDSALYLCASSLSGQGGEAFFGQGTRLTVV.

The chain is built from TRBV5-4 and TRBJ2-2; D remains unclear. V was clipped by 0 bases and J by 7 bases, with 7 bases between them. Germline V lookup: CDR1 SGHNT, CDR2 YYREEE (reference sequence). The CDR3 runs to 13 residues. The CDR3 loop reads CASSLDSSGELFF. The CDR3 nucleotides are TGTGCCAGCAGCTTGGATAGTAGCGGGGAGCTGTTTTTT.

The chain combines TRBV28 with TRBJ1-2; TRBD1 is a possible D gene (6 bases). In germline, CDR1 is MDHEN, CDR2 SYDVKM. Trimming took off 7 bases at V and 3 bases at J, with 12 bases between the two ends. The CDR3 is made up of 13 amino acids. CDR3 sequence: CASTLYRDYGYTF. The CDR3 DNA follows: TGTGCCAGCACCCTATACAGGGACTATGGCTACACCTTC.